This T cell receptor beta chain was identified during a study of blood T cell repertoires in COVID-19. Cohort allocation depended upon clinical history that participants reported. The authors' processing: Amplification with reference gene primers provided the estimates of nucleated cell counts. Assay used: immunoSEQ multiplex PCR; TCRdb lists only in-frame clones, some missing. D and trimming were read from the DNA, whereas the V and J calls and clone size are those reported in that table. The top ten hold around 7.9% of the sample, which has around 500,000 clones, about nine tenths seen once. In germline, CDR1 is LNHNV, CDR2 YYDKDF (reference sequence). CDR3 length equals 15 residues. Between the trimmed V and J ends, which lost 2 bases and 7 bases, there was a span of 15 bases.

The chain combines TRBV15 with TRBJ2-4, with D maybe TRBD2 (5 bases). Specimen: PBMCs or T cells enriched from blood (not recorded which). The source is a woman aged 55-69 years who had recovered from COVID-19. CDR3 coding DNA: TGTGCCACCAGCAGAAACAGCCCCCCGGGGAACATTCAGTACTTC. Its translation is CATSRNSPPGNIQYF.